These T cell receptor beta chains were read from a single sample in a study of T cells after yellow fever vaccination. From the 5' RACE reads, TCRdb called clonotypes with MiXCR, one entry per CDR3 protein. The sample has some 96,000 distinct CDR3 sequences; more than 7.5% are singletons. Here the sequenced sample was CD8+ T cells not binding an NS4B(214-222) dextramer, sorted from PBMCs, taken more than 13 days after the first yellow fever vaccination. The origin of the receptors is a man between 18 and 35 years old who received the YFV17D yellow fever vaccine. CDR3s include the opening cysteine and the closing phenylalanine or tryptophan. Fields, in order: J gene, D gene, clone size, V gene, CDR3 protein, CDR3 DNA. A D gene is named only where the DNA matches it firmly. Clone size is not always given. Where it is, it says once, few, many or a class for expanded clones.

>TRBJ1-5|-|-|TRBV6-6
CASSYESNQPQHF
TGTGCCAGCAGTTACGAGAGCAATCAGCCCCAGCATTTT
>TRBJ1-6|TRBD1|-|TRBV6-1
CASSGTGYNSPLHF
TGTGCCAGCAGTGGGACAGGTTATAATTCACCCCTCCACTTT
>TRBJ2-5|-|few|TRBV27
CASSLSWGSETQYF
TGTGCCAGCAGTTTATCTTGGGGGTCGGAGACCCAGTACTTC
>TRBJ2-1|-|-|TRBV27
CASSSADTYNEQFF
TGTGCCAGCAGTTCCGCAGACACCTACAATGAGCAGTTCTTC
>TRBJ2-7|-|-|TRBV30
CAWTGAGYEQYF
TGTGCCTGGACGGGCGCGGGGTACGAGCAGTACTTC
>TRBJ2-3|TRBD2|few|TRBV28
CASSPRGLAGSKADTQYF
TGTGCCAGCAGTCCACGGGGACTAGCGGGGTCCAAAGCAGATACGCAGTATTTT
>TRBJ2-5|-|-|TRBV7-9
CASSRGYSETQYF
TGTGCCAGCAGCCGAGGGTACTCGGAGACCCAGTACTTC
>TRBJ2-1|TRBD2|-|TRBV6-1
CASSSTSGGPNEQFF
TGTGCCAGCAGCTCGACTAGCGGGGGTCCAAATGAGCAGTTCTTC
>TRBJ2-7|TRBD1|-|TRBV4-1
CASSPDLTGVYEQYF
TGCGCCAGCAGCCCTGACCTCACAGGGGTCTACGAGCAGTACTTC
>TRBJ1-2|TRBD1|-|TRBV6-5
CASSYSAQGNYGYTF
TGTGCCAGCAGTTACTCAGCACAGGGGAACTATGGCTACACCTTC
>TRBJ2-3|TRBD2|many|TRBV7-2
CASSSSSGGLDTQYF
TGTGCCAGCAGCTCGAGTAGCGGGGGGTTAGATACGCAGTATTTT
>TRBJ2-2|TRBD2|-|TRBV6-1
CASFPRRAGGPGTGELFF
TGTGCCAGCTTTCCCCGAAGGGCGGGGGGGCCGGGGACCGGGGAGCTGTTTTTT
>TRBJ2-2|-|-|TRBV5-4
CASTLRETNTGELFF
TGTGCCAGCACTCTCAGGGAAACGAACACCGGGGAGCTGTTTTTT
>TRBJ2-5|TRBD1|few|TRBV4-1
CASSQGPGQAILQETQYF
TGCGCCAGCAGCCAGGGACCGGGACAGGCGATCTTGCAAGAGACCCAGTACTTC